The source of this TCR beta chain is a study of patients and donors after allogeneic stem cell transplantation. TCRdb fed the RT-PCR reads into MiXCR, producing one record per CDR3 protein. Here the sample spans some 960,000 distinct CDR3 sequences, around 17% being singletons. This clonotype was picked up a small number of times. The V gene's germline CDR1 is SGHTA and CDR2 FQGNSA. Trimming pared 4 bases from V and 5 bases from J, leaving 16 bases between. CDR3 size: 15 residues. The material sequenced was blood, either unsorted or a sorted T cell fraction (not recorded which). The TCR sequence derives from a human donor who was either an allogeneic HSCT recipient or a stem cell or donor lymphocyte infusion donor (not recorded which). It is not recorded whose cells these are; they may come from a transplant donor. The gene calls are TRBV7-2 and TRBJ2-3; a weak D match, TRBD2 (7 bases). CDR3 coding DNA: TGTGCCAGCAGCTCCCGCGGGGGCCTCGTAGATACGCAGTATTTT. This codes for CASSSRGGLVDTQYF.